The sequence of this TCR beta chain was determined in a study of spatial heterogeneity in lung cancer. Study information: PBMC samples from follow-up, when available, were sequenced at a median of about 2 years post-resection. Study-level findings and limits: Ubiquitous expanded tumor TCRs were observed in blood more at resection than follow-up.

Time point: blood at routine non-recurrence follow-up after resection. The input material, whole RNA from tumor, nontumor lung or frozen PBMC, was sequenced unsorted. The sample holds many counts of this clonotype. What it binds is not known. Germline-derived CDR1 and CDR2 are SGHVS and FNYEAQ. V was pared by 5 bases and J by 4 bases, with 18 bases between. This CDR3 is built from 15 residues. Each TCR cDNA molecule carried a unique molecular identifier. Each CDR3 protein gets one entry after TCRdb re-called the 5' RACE reads with MiXCR. The table lists about 26,000 distinct CDR3 sequences, about 6% of them singletons.

This specimen was PBMCs, taken at follow-up. This chain uses TRBV7-6 with TRBJ2-7, with a possible D match to TRBD1 (6 bases). This TCR was sampled from a male donor with early-stage non-small cell lung cancer. The CDR3 coding sequence is TGTGCCAGCAGCGCCCGACAGGATGGTCCTTACGAGCAGTACTTC. Translated: CASSARQDGPYEQYF.